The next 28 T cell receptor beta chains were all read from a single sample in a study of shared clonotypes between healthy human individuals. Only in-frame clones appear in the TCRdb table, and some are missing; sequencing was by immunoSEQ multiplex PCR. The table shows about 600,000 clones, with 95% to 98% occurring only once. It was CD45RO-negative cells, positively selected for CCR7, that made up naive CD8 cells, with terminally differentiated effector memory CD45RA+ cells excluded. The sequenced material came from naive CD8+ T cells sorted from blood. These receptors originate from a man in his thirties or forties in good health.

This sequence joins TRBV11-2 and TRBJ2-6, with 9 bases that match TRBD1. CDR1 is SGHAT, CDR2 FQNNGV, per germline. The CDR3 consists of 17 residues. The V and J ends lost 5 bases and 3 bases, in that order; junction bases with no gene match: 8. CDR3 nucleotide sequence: TGTGCCAGCAGCGGCCGGGACAGGGCCGGTGGGGCCAACGTCCTGACTTTC. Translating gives CASSGRDRAGGANVLTF.

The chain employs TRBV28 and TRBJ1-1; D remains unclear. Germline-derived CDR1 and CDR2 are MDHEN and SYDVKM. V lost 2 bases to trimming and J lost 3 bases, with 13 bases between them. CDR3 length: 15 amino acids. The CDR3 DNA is TGTGCCAGCAGTTTAGCTGAAATGGGCCACACTGAAGCTTTCTTT. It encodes CASSLAEMGHTEAFF.

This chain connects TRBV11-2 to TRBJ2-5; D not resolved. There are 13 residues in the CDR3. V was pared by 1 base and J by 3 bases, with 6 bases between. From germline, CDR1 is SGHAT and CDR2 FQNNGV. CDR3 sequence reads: CASSLVLEETQYF. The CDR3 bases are TGTGCCAGCAGCTTAGTTCTGGAAGAGACCCAGTACTTC.

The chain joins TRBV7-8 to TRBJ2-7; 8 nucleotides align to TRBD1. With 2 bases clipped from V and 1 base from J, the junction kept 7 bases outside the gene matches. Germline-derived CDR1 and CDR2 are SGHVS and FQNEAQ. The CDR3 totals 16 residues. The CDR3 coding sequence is TGTGCCAGCAGCTTAAGTACGAGGACAGGGTCCTACGAGCAGTACTTC. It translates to CASSLSTRTGSYEQYF. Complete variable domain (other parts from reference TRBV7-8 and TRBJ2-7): GAGVSQSPRYKVAKRGQDVALRCDPISGHVSLFWYQQALGQGPEFLTYFQNEAQLDKSGLPSDRFFAERPEGSVSTLKIQRTQQEDSAVYLCASSLSTRTGSYEQYFGPGTRLTVT.

CDR3 DNA sequence: TGTGCCAGCAGTTACCGGACAGGGGCTAACTATGGCTACACCTTC. As protein: CASSYRTGANYGYTF. The gene calls are TRBV6-5 and TRBJ1-2; 9 bases map to TRBD1. V shed 2 bases, J shed 0 bases, and the junction held 1 base outside the gene matches. The CDR3 sequence is 15 residues long. Germline V lookup: CDR1 MNHEY, CDR2 SVGAGI.

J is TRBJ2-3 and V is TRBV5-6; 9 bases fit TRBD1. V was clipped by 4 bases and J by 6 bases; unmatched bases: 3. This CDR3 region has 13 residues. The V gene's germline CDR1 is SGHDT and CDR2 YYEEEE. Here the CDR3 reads CASSRDREDTQYF. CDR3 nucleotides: TGTGCCAGCAGCAGGGACAGGGAGGATACGCAGTATTTT.

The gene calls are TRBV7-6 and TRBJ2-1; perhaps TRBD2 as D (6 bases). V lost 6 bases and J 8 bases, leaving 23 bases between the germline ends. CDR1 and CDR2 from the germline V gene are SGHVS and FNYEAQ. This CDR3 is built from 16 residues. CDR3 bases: TGTGCCAGCAGTTACGGCCCCCGGGAGAAAGGAGATGAGCAGTTCTTC. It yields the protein CASSYGPREKGDEQFF.

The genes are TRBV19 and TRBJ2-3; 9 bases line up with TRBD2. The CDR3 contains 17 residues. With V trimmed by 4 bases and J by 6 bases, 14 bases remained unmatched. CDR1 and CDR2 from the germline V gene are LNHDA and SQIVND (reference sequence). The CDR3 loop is CASSRTIAGAGYDTQYF. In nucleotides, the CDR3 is TGTGCCAGTAGTAGGACAATAGCGGGAGCGGGGTATGATACGCAGTATTTT.

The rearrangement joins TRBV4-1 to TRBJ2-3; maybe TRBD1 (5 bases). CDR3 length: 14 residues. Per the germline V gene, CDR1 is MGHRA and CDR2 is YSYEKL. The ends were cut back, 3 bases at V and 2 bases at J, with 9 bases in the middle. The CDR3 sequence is CASSHPTDTDTQYF. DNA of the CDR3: TGCGCCAGCAGCCACCCGACAGACACAGATACGCAGTATTTT.

The chain's CDR3 is CASSVQAGDYEQYF. The CDR3 nucleotides are TGTGCCAGCAGCGTACAAGCAGGGGACTACGAGCAGTACTTC. V and J are TRBV9 and TRBJ2-7; D perhaps matches TRBD1 (6 bases). CDR1 is SGDLS, CDR2 YYNGEE, per germline. The CDR3 runs 14 residues. Trimming shortened V by 1 base and J by 3 bases, and 11 bases separated the two germline ends. Variable domain in full (rest from reference TRBV9 and TRBJ2-7): DSGVTQTPKHLITATGQRVTLRCSPRSGDLSVYWYQQSLDQGLQFLIQYYNGEERAKGNILERFSAQQFPDLHSELNLSSLELGDSALYFCASSVQAGDYEQYFGPGTRLTVT.

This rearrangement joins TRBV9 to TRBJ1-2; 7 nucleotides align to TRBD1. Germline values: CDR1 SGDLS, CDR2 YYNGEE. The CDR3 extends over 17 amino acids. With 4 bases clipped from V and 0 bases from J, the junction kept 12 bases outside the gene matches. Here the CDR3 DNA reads TGTGCCAGCAGCCATAGCTCCGGGACAGCATCTAACTATGGCTACACCTTC. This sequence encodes CASSHSSGTASNYGYTF.

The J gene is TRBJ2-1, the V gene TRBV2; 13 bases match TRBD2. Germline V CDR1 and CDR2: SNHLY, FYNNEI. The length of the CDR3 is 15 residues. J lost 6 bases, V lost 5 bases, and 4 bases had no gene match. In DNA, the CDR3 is TGTGCCAGCAGTAACGGACTAGCGGGAGTCAATGAGCAGTTCTTC. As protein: CASSNGLAGVNEQFF.

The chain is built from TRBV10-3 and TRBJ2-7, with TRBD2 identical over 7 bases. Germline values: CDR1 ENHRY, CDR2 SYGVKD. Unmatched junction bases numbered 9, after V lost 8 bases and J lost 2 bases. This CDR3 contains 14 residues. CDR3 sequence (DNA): TGTGCCATCTCGGGAGGTGATGGCCCCTACGAGCAGTACTTC. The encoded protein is CAISGGDGPYEQYF.

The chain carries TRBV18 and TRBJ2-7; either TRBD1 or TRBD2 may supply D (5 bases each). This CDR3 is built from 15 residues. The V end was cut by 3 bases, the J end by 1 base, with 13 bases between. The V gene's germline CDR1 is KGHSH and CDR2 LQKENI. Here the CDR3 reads CASSPLRDGSYEQYF. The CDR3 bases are TGTGCCAGCTCACCCCTGAGGGACGGATCCTACGAGCAGTACTTC.

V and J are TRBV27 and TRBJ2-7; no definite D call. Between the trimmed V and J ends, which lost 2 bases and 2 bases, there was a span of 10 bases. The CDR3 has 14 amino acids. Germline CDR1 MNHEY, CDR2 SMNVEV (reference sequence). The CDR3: CASSLKGYAYEQYF. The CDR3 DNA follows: TGTGCCAGCAGTTTAAAGGGATACGCCTACGAGCAGTACTTC.

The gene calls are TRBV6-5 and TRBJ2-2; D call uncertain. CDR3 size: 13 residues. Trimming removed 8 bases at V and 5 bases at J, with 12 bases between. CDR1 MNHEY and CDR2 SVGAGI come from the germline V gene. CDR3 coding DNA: TGTGCCAGCGCCCCTAGATATACCGGGGAGCTGTTTTTT. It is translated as CASAPRYTGELFF.

The CDR3 sequence is CASSYASVNGYEQYF. The DNA for the CDR3 is TGTGCCAGCAGTTATGCGAGCGTAAATGGGTACGAGCAGTACTTC. The V gene is TRBV6-5, the J gene TRBJ2-7; D remains unclear. The CDR3 totals 15 residues. Looked up from germline, CDR1 is MNHEY and CDR2 is SVGAGI. Trimming cost V 3 bases and J 4 bases, with 16 bases left between them.

The CDR3 nucleotides read TGTGCCAGCAGTTTATCCTACGTCTACTACGAGCAGTACTTC. Translating gives CASSLSYVYYEQYF. The V and J genes are TRBV28 and TRBJ2-7; the D is unclear. The CDR3 is made up of 14 amino acids. The V gene's germline CDR1 is MDHEN and CDR2 SYDVKM. Trimming stripped 1 base from V and 3 bases from J, with 10 bases between.

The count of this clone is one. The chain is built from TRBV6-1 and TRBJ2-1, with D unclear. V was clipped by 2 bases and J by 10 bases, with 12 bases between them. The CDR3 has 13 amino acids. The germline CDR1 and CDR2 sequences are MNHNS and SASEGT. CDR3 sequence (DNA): TGTGCCAGCAGTGAAAGGTGGGTTTGGGAGCAGTTCTTC. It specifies CASSERWVWEQFF.

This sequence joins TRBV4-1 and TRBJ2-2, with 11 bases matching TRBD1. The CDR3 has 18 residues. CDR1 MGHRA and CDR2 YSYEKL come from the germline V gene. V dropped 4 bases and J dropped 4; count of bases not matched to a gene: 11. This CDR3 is CASSRKGQGVLGTGELFF. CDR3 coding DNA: TGCGCCAGCAGCCGCAAGGGACAGGGGGTTCTTGGCACCGGGGAGCTGTTTTTT.

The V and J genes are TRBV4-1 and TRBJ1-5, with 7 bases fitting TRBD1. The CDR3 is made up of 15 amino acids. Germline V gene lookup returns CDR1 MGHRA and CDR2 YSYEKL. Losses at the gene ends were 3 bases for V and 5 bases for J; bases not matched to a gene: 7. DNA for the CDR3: TGCGCCAGCAGCCACGGACAGGTCGGGGATCAGCCCCAGCATTTT. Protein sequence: CASSHGQVGDQPQHF.

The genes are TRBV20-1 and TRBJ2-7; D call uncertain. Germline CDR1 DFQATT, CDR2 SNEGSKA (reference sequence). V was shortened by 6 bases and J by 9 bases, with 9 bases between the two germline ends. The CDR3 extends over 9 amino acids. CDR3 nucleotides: TGCAGTGCCGAAGTACCGCAGTACTTC. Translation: CSAEVPQYF.

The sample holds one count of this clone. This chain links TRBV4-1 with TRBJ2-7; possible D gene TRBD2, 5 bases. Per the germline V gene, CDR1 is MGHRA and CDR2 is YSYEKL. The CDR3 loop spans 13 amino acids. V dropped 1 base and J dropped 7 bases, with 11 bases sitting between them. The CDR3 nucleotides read TGCGCCAGCAGCCAAGTGGATCCGGGGGAGCAGTACTTC. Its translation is CASSQVDPGEQYF.

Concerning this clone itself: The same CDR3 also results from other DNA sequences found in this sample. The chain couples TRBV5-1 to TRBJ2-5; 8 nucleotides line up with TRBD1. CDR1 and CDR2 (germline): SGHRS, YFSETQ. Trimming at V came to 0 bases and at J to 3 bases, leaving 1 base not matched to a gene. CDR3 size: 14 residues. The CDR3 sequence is CASSLGQGKETQYF. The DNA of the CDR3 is TGCGCCAGCAGCTTGGGACAGGGGAAAGAGACCCAGTACTTC.

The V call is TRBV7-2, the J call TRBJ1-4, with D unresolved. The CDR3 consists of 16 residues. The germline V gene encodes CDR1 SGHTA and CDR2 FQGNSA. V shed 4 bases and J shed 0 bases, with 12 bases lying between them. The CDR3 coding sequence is TGTGCCAGCAGCTACCTTTCGGGAGCAACTAATGAAAAACTGTTTTTT. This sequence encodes CASSYLSGATNEKLFF.

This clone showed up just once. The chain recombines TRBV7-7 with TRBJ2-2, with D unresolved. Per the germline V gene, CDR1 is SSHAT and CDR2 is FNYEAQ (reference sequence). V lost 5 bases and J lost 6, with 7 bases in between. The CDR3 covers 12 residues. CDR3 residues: CASSQKAGELFF. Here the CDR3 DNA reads TGTGCCAGCAGCCAGAAAGCCGGGGAGCTGTTTTTT.

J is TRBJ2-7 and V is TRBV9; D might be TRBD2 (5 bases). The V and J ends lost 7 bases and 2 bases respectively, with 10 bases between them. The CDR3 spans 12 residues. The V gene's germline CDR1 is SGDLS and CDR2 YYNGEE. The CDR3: CASEGSTYEQYF. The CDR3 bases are TGTGCCAGCGAGGGATCTACCTACGAGCAGTACTTC.

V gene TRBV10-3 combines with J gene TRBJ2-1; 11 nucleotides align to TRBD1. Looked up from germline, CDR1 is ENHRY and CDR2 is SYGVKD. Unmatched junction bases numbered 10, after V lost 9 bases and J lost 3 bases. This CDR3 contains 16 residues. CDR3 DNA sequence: TGTGCCATACAAAAAACCGGGACAGGGGGCTACAATGAGCAGTTCTTC. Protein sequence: CAIQKTGTGGYNEQFF.